The 3 T cell receptor beta chains listed next were all sequenced from one sample in a study of blood T cell repertoires in COVID-19. Libraries were prepared by immunoSEQ multiplex PCR; TCRdb keeps only in-frame clonotypes and omits some of them. In the table there are fewer than 500,000 clones, roughly 80% of which are singletons. Sequencing input: peripheral blood. These receptors were obtained from a human donor with acute or convalescent COVID-19. The donor label of this sample is uncertain.

The chain carries TRBV28 and TRBJ1-2; D unclear. Germline V gene lookup returns CDR1 MDHEN and CDR2 SYDVKM. Deletions cut 2 bases from V and 4 bases from J, with 8 bases between. The CDR3 extends over 13 amino acids. CDR3 residues: CASSLGLGYGYTF. The CDR3, as DNA: TGTGCCAGCAGTTTAGGGCTGGGCTATGGCTACACCTTC.

The rearrangement joins TRBV30 to TRBJ2-2; TRBD1 matches at 8 bases. Germline CDR1 is GTSNPN and CDR2 is SVGIG (reference sequence). Trimming took 3 bases from V and 3 from J; bases not matched to a gene: 3. The CDR3 totals 14 residues. Here the CDR3 reads CAWSGQGYTGELFF. The CDR3 DNA reads as TGTGCCTGGAGCGGACAGGGATACACCGGGGAGCTGTTTTTT.

This chain connects TRBV6-5 to TRBJ2-7, with 8 bases identical to TRBD2. The trim removed 4 bases at V and 0 bases at J, leaving 2 bases unmatched. CDR1 is MNHEY and CDR2 is SVGAGI in the germline V gene. The CDR3 runs 14 residues. CDR3 loop: CASSSGRGSYEQYF. The DNA of the CDR3 is TGTGCCAGCAGTTCCGGGAGGGGCTCCTACGAGCAGTACTTC.